Each of the 30 T cell receptor beta chains below was sequenced from the same sample in a study of vaccination effects on CD4 cells after COVID-19. Before sequencing took place, the ViraFEST assay used viral peptide pools to expand antigen-specific CD4+ T cells. Upon completion of approximately ten days in culture, CD4+ T cells were isolated. All vaccine recipients tested negative for nucleocapsid antibodies and had never contracted SARS-CoV-2 infection. What these receptors recognize is not known. The repertoire was sequenced with immunoSEQ multiplex PCR; TCRdb's copy has only in-frame clones and lacks some. In the table there are 20,000 to 25,000 clones, 73% of which are singletons. The sequencing here drew on CD4+ T cells from PBMCs cultured with HCoV-NL63 spike peptides, taken before COVID-19 vaccination. These receptors were taken from a human donor who received a COVID-19 vaccine.

The rearrangement links TRBV18 to TRBJ1-2, with D possibly being TRBD1 (5 bases). V was pared by 3 bases and J by 1 base, with 9 bases between. The CDR3 consists of 14 residues. Germline lookup yields CDR1 KGHSH and CDR2 LQKENI. Written as DNA, the CDR3 is TGTGCCAGCTCACCGGCGGGGGGTAACTATGGCTACACCTTC. Protein: CASSPAGGNYGYTF.

The chain uses TRBV7-9 and TRBJ2-5; 11 nucleotides match TRBD1. The CDR3 spans 15 residues. Germline lookup yields CDR1 SEHNR and CDR2 FQNEAQ (reference sequence). The junction had 6 bases not matched to a gene; V was cut back by 5 bases and J by 4 bases. For the CDR3, the DNA is TGTGCCAGCAGCCAAGGGACAGGGGGTGGAGAGACCCAGTACTTC. Its translation: CASSQGTGGGETQYF.

This clone appeared a few times. The sample holds other DNA sequences that translate to the same CDR3. The chain couples TRBV30 to TRBJ2-6; D remains unclear. The V gene lost 0 bases and the J gene lost 0 bases, with 6 bases spanning the gap. This CDR3 is 15 amino acids long. Germline V gives CDR1 GTSNPN, CDR2 SVGIG (reference sequence). CDR3 protein: CAWSVLGSGANVLTF. The CDR3 DNA reads as TGTGCCTGGAGTGTACTCGGCTCTGGGGCCAACGTCCTGACTTTC.

This chain connects TRBV4-1 to TRBJ1-5, with D uncertain. The CDR3 consists of 15 residues. V was shortened by 0 bases and J by 7 bases, with 13 bases between the two germline ends. Germline V lookup: CDR1 MGHRA, CDR2 YSYEKL. Here the CDR3 reads CASSQDWQVDQPQHF. The DNA of the CDR3 is TGCGCCAGCAGCCAAGATTGGCAGGTAGACCAGCCCCAGCATTTT.

The chain carries TRBV5-1 and TRBJ2-3; D may be TRBD2 (7 bases). V lost 3 bases to trimming and J lost 1 base, with 15 bases between them. This CDR3 spans 16 amino acids. The germline gives CDR1 SGHRS, CDR2 YFSETQ. Written as DNA, the CDR3 is TGCGCCAGCAGCTGGGGGGCGAGCGGGGGCACAGATACGCAGTATTTT. Its protein product is CASSWGASGGTDTQYF.

The V call is TRBV27, the J call TRBJ1-2; 9 positions match TRBD1. Germline V gene data show CDR1 as MNHEY and CDR2 as SMNVEV (reference sequence). CDR3 length: 17 amino acids. Losses at the gene ends were 4 bases for V and 5 bases for J; bases not matched to a gene: 14. CDR3 in amino acids: CASSSRFRDRERYGYTF. As DNA, the CDR3 is TGTGCCAGCAGTTCTCGTTTTCGGGACAGGGAAAGGTATGGCTACACCTTC.

The chain employs TRBV19 and TRBJ2-7; tentative D call: TRBD1 (6 bases). The V gene's germline CDR1 is LNHDA and CDR2 SQIVND (reference sequence). V lost 6 bases, J lost 2 bases, and 14 bases lay in between. The CDR3 length is 14 residues. The CDR3 reads CASSPTGLPYEQYF. The CDR3 DNA reads as TGTGCCAGTAGCCCAACAGGGTTGCCCTACGAGCAGTACTTC.

The V call is TRBV5-4, the J call TRBJ2-3, with TRBD1 matching 9 bases. Germline V gives CDR1 SGHNT, CDR2 YYREEE (reference sequence). Losses at the gene ends were 6 bases for V and 4 bases for J; bases not matched to a gene: 9. The CDR3 sequence is 15 residues long. The CDR3 region is CASKAGQGTPDTQYF. The CDR3 nucleotides read TGTGCCAGCAAGGCTGGACAGGGGACCCCAGATACGCAGTATTTT.

CDR3 in amino acids: CASSSPRDANGYTF. Written as DNA, the CDR3 is TGTGCCAGCAGCTCCCCCCGGGACGCAAATGGCTACACCTTC. The V call is TRBV11-2, the J call TRBJ1-2; D possibly corresponds to TRBD1 (5 bases). Germline V gene lookup returns CDR1 SGHAT and CDR2 FQNNGV. The CDR3 has 14 residues. V lost 4 bases to trimming and J lost 6 bases, with 15 bases between them.

This clone appeared once. This rearrangement joins TRBV18 to TRBJ2-3, with D perhaps TRBD1 (5 bases). Trimming pared 3 bases from V and 1 base from J, leaving 17 bases between. Germline-derived CDR1 and CDR2 are KGHSH and LQKENI. The CDR3 is 17 amino acids. In DNA form, the CDR3 reads TGTGCCAGCTCACCCACAGGTCTCACCCCTGGCACAGATACGCAGTATTTT. Protein sequence: CASSPTGLTPGTDTQYF.

This clone was counted only a few times. This chain uses TRBV2 with TRBJ1-5, with D hard to call. This CDR3 spans 12 amino acids. The germline V gene encodes CDR1 SNHLY and CDR2 FYNNEI. The germline V and J ends were trimmed by 3 bases and 1 base, with 1 base remaining between them. CDR3 nucleotide sequence: TGTGCCAGCAGTGACAGCAATCAGCCCCAGCATTTT. Translating gives CASSDSNQPQHF.

J is TRBJ1-1 and V is TRBV5-1; no firm D call. CDR1 and CDR2 (germline): SGHRS, YFSETQ. V dropped 0 bases and J dropped 5 bases, with 11 bases sitting between them. The CDR3 is made up of 14 amino acids. CDR3 nucleotides: TGCGCCAGCAGCTTGGCCGCGGGCGGGACTGAAGCTTTCTTT. Protein sequence: CASSLAAGGTEAFF.

The chain has TRBV7-3 and TRBJ2-3, with 12 bases identical to TRBD2. CDR3 length: 19 residues. Germline V gene lookup returns CDR1 SGHTA and CDR2 FQGTGA. After removal of 1 base from V and 5 bases from J, the junction contained 13 bases not matched to a gene. The DNA of the CDR3 is TGTGCCAGCAGCTTAAAGGCATTGGCTAGCGGGGGGGCCCGAGATACGCAGTATTTT. Translating it yields CASSLKALASGGARDTQYF.

This clone has only a few counts. CDR3 bases: TGTGCCAGTAGTTCCCACCCGCGCTCCTATAATTCACCCCTCCACTTT. Protein sequence: CASSSHPRSYNSPLHF. This sequence joins TRBV19 and TRBJ1-6, with D unresolved. The CDR3 spans 16 residues. In germline, CDR1 is LNHDA, CDR2 SQIVND (reference sequence). V lost 5 bases to trimming and J lost 0 bases, with 11 bases between them.

V gene TRBV30 combines with J gene TRBJ2-7, with TRBD1 matching over 7 bases. CDR3 size: 18 residues. CDR1 is GTSNPN, CDR2 SVGIG, per germline (reference sequence). Trimming removed 0 bases from V and 3 bases from J; junction bases left unmatched: 17. In DNA, the CDR3 is TGTGCCTGGAGTGTAGGATTGGGACAGACCACCATAAACTACGAGCAGTACTTC. This sequence encodes CAWSVGLGQTTINYEQYF. Combining the CDR3 with reference TRBV30 and TRBJ2-7 gives the whole variable domain SQTIHQWPATLVQPVGSPLSLECTVEGTSNPNLYWYRQAAGRGLQLLFYSVGIGQISSEVPQNLSASRPQDRQFILSSKKLLLSDSGFYLCAWSVGLGQTTINYEQYFGPGTRLTVT.

This rearrangement joins TRBV4-1 to TRBJ2-5; 8 bases fit TRBD2. Trimming took 1 base from V and 4 from J; bases not matched to a gene: 8. The CDR3 sequence is 16 residues long. From germline, CDR1 is MGHRA and CDR2 YSYEKL. The DNA for the CDR3 is TGCGCCAGCAGCCAAGGGGTGCCGGGGGGGCGAGAGACCCAGTACTTC. Translated, it gives CASSQGVPGGRETQYF.

V is TRBV28 and J is TRBJ1-4; 7 bases are a match to TRBD1. Trimming at V came to 7 bases and at J to 0 bases, leaving 5 bases not matched to a gene. CDR1 and CDR2 from the germline V gene are MDHEN and SYDVKM. The CDR3 length is 15 residues. As DNA, the CDR3 is TGTGCCAGCATTTCCCAGGGGGCAACTAATGAAAAACTGTTTTTT. Its translation: CASISQGATNEKLFF.

The chain is built from TRBV30 and TRBJ1-5; weak D call: TRBD1 (6 bases). From germline, CDR1 is GTSNPN and CDR2 SVGIG (reference sequence). This CDR3 contains 13 residues. Trimming shortened V by 1 base and J by 4 bases, and 8 bases separated the two germline ends. The CDR3 DNA is TGTGCCTGGAGTGCAGGGGCAAATCAGCCCCAGCATTTT. Its translation: CAWSAGANQPQHF.

The J gene is TRBJ2-7, the V gene TRBV3-1 (or the pseudogene TRBV3-2); 9 bases align to TRBD2. Looked up from germline, CDR1 is LGHDT and CDR2 is YNNKEL (reference sequence). CDR3 length equals 14 residues. Losses at the gene ends were 4 bases for V and 7 bases for J; bases not matched to a gene: 8. CDR3 coding DNA: TGTGCCAGCAGCCCGGCGCTAGCGGGGTTTGAGCAGTACTTC. As protein: CASSPALAGFEQYF.

This clone was detected a few times. CDR3 in DNA: TGTGCCAGCAGCCCCCAGGTGTTTGGAAACACCATATATTTT. Its protein is CASSPQVFGNTIYF. V and J are TRBV4-2 and TRBJ1-3; D not resolved. Germline V gene lookup returns CDR1 LGHNA and CDR2 YNFKEQ. The CDR3 totals 14 residues. V lost 4 bases, J lost 3 bases, and 10 bases lay in between.

The chain uses TRBV18 and TRBJ1-1, with D perhaps TRBD1 (5 bases). Germline V lookup: CDR1 KGHSH, CDR2 LQKENI. This CDR3 region has 16 residues. The germline V and J ends were trimmed by 2 bases and 4 bases, with 17 bases remaining between them. The CDR3 is CASSPGPPGGGTEAFF. DNA for the CDR3: TGTGCCAGCTCACCAGGTCCCCCTGGGGGAGGCACTGAAGCTTTCTTT.

The gene calls are TRBV19 and TRBJ2-6, with D perhaps TRBD1 or TRBD2 (7 bases each). Germline V gives CDR1 LNHDA, CDR2 SQIVND (reference sequence). The CDR3 consists of 16 residues. V gave up 10 bases and J gave up 4 bases, with 20 bases separating them. CDR3 sequence: CATSTGRVLGANVLTF. The CDR3 DNA follows: TGTGCCACCTCGACAGGGAGGGTTTTGGGGGCCAACGTCCTGACTTTC.

This sequence joins TRBV5-1 and TRBJ1-4, with D uncertain. Germline CDR1 SGHRS, CDR2 YFSETQ. V lost 3 bases, J lost 4 bases, and 13 bases lay in between. The length of the CDR3 is 15 residues. The CDR3 bases are TGCGCCAGCAGCTCCATACCGGGATATAATGAAAAACTGTTTTTT. It encodes CASSSIPGYNEKLFF.

There are a few counts of this clone. The V call is TRBV15, the J call TRBJ1-5; D call uncertain. CDR1 and CDR2 from the germline V gene are LNHNV and YYDKDF (reference sequence). The CDR3 extends over 13 amino acids. Trimming took off 0 bases at V and 7 bases at J, with 7 bases between the two ends. The CDR3 loop is CATSRDSEQPQHF. CDR3 DNA: TGTGCCACCAGCAGAGATTCAGAGCAGCCCCAGCATTTT.

This sequence joins TRBV30 and TRBJ2-5, with TRBD2 identical over 8 bases. The germline CDR1 and CDR2 sequences are GTSNPN and SVGIG (reference sequence). The CDR3 loop spans 15 amino acids. The V gene end was trimmed by 3 bases and the J gene end by 1 base; junction bases not matched to a gene: 7. As DNA, the CDR3 is TGTGCCTGGAGGGCTAGCGGGCGGACCCAAGAGACCCAGTACTTC. Translating it yields CAWRASGRTQETQYF.

This clone was detected a few times. CDR3 amino acids: CAIPRDYGYTF. CDR3 DNA sequence: TGTGCCATCCCCAGGGACTATGGCTACACCTTC. The V gene is TRBV10-3, the J gene TRBJ1-2, with TRBD1 as a possible D gene (5 bases). V was cut by 8 bases and J by 3 bases, with 7 bases left in between. Germline V gene data show CDR1 as ENHRY and CDR2 as SYGVKD. This CDR3 region has 11 residues.

The chain links TRBV18 to TRBJ2-3; no clear D. This CDR3 is 13 amino acids long. Germline CDR1 and CDR2: KGHSH and LQKENI. Trimming stripped 2 bases from V and 0 bases from J, with 3 bases between. CDR3 coding DNA: TGTGCCAGCTCACCAGGCAGCACAGATACGCAGTATTTT. Encoded protein: CASSPGSTDTQYF. The entire variable domain, with the rest obtained from reference TRBV18 and TRBJ2-3, is as follows: NAGVMQNPRHLVRRRGQEARLRCSPMKGHSHVYWYRQLPEEGLKFMVYLQKENIIDESGMPKERFSAEFPKEGPSILRIQQVVRGDSAAYFCASSPGSTDTQYFGPGTRLTVL.

The gene calls are TRBV29-1 and TRBJ2-3, with 7 bases fitting TRBD1. V was clipped by 4 bases and J by 0 bases; unmatched bases: 1. Germline V gives CDR1 SQVTM, CDR2 ANQGSEA. There are 13 residues in the CDR3. CDR3 region: CSVGQGSTDTQYF. In nucleotides, the CDR3 is TGCAGCGTTGGACAGGGAAGCACAGATACGCAGTATTTT.

This clone was observed a handful of times. This chain's CDR3 is CASSWGVNEQFF. CDR3 bases: TGTGCCAGCAGCTGGGGAGTCAATGAGCAGTTCTTC. This chain joins TRBV5-6 and TRBJ2-1; D is possibly TRBD2 (5 bases). Germline CDR1 reads SGHDT; CDR2 reads YYEEEE. The V and J ends lost 3 bases and 6 bases respectively, with 7 bases between them. The CDR3 has 12 residues.

CDR3 sequence reads: CASSQDQRATEAFF. CDR3 coding DNA: TGTGCCAGCAGCCAAGATCAACGGGCCACTGAAGCTTTCTTT. The chain couples TRBV3-1 (or the pseudogene TRBV3-2) to TRBJ1-1, with unresolved D. CDR3 length equals 14 residues. Germline-derived CDR1 and CDR2 are LGHDT and YNNKEL (reference sequence). The V and J ends lost 0 bases and 4 bases respectively, with 9 bases between them.